The 12 T cell receptor beta chains presented below share a single source sample, sequenced in a study of preoperative IRX-2 immunotherapy in early breast cancer. Some clones are missing from TCRdb's copy, which holds only in-frame ones; the method was immunoSEQ multiplex PCR. The table includes 3,000 to 4,000 clones, around two thirds detected once. Treatment specified: preoperative locoregional IRX-2 cytokine immunotherapy. This material consisted of tumor tissue, taken after IRX-2 immunotherapy. The receptors derive from a human donor with breast cancer.

The V call is TRBV11-3, the J call TRBJ1-1, with D unclear. Trimming removed 3 bases at V and 0 bases at J, with 8 bases between. The CDR3 is made up of 14 amino acids. The germline V gene encodes CDR1 SGHNT and CDR2 YENEEA. Here the CDR3 reads CASSLAELNTEAFF. The CDR3 DNA reads as TGTGCCAGCAGCTTGGCCGAGTTGAACACTGAAGCTTTCTTT.

The chain carries TRBV11-3 and TRBJ2-7, with 12 bases matching TRBD1. The CDR3 sequence is 15 residues long. The ends lost 8 bases at V and 6 bases at J; junction bases unmatched: 11. CDR1 and CDR2 from the germline V gene are SGHNT and YENEEA. CDR3 sequence: CASRLGTGGAGEQYF. The CDR3 bases are TGTGCCAGCCGGCTAGGGACAGGGGGCGCGGGCGAGCAGTACTTC.

This chain joins TRBV23-1 and TRBJ2-5, with 10 bases aligning to TRBD2. TRBV23-1 is an ORF; its function is uncertain. This CDR3 comprises 19 residues. V trimming: 3 bases; J trimming: 2 bases; junction bases outside the gene matches: 15. Here the CDR3 DNA reads TGCGCCAGCAGTCATAAGTGCAAGGGACTAGCGTACAAACAAGAGACCCAGTACTTC. Encoded protein: CASSHKCKGLAYKQETQYF.

V is TRBV11-3 and J is TRBJ2-1; tentatively, D is TRBD1 or TRBD2 (5 bases each). V gave up 0 bases and J gave up 5 bases, with 17 bases separating them. The CDR3 consists of 17 residues. Germline V gene data show CDR1 as SGHNT and CDR2 as YENEEA. The CDR3 sequence is CASSLDWGNSGNNEQFF. CDR3 DNA sequence: TGTGCCAGCAGCTTAGATTGGGGGAATTCAGGGAACAATGAGCAGTTCTTC. The full variable domain, in which reference TRBV11-3 and TRBJ2-1 provide the parts outside the CDR3, is EAGVVQSPRYKIIEKKQPVAFWCNPISGHNTLYWYLQNLGQGPELLIRYENEEAVDDSQLPKDRFSAERLKGVDSTLKIQPAELGDSAVYLCASSLDWGNSGNNEQFFGPGTRLTVL.

The chain recombines TRBV7-5 with TRBJ2-2. TRBV7-5 is classified as a pseudogene. CDR3 length equals 16 residues. CDR3 region: CASSLWGETAKGELFF. CDR3 bases: TGTGCCAGCAGCCTGTGGGGTGAGACGGCAAAGGGGGAGCTGTTTTTT.

This clone was recorded only once. The rearrangement links TRBV19 to TRBJ2-5, with 14 bases identical to TRBD2. V gave up 3 bases and J gave up 4 bases; unmatched junction bases: 1. The CDR3 is made up of 15 amino acids. Germline CDR1 LNHDA, CDR2 SQIVND (reference sequence). The CDR3 sequence is CASSMGLAGVETQYF. In nucleotides, the CDR3 is TGTGCCAGTAGTATGGGACTAGCGGGGGTAGAGACCCAGTACTTC.

The chain couples TRBV19 to TRBJ2-3; 13 bases line up with TRBD2. V dropped 3 bases and J dropped 11; count of bases not matched to a gene: 11. The CDR3 runs to 16 residues. CDR1 and CDR2 (germline): LNHDA, SQIVND (reference sequence). CDR3 protein: CASSMSTSGGPPMQYF. In DNA form, the CDR3 reads TGTGCCAGTAGTATGTCGACTAGCGGGGGGCCGCCCATGCAGTATTTT. The variable domain in full, with the rest retrieved from reference TRBV19 and TRBJ2-3, is DGGITQSPKYLFRKEGQNVTLSCEQNLNHDAMYWYRQDPGQGLRLIYYSQIVNDFQKGDIAEGYSVSREKKESFPLTVTSAQKNPTAFYLCASSMSTSGGPPMQYFGPGTRLTVL.

Relative to its sample, this clone is large. J is TRBJ2-1 and V is TRBV10-2; 9 nucleotides line up with TRBD2. Trimming took 10 bases from V and 9 from J; bases not matched to a gene: 16. CDR3 length: 15 residues. Germline values: CDR1 WSHSY, CDR2 SAAADI. CDR3 coding DNA: TGCGCCACCATGAGAGAAGCGGGAGGATACGGTGAGCAGTTCTTC. It specifies CATMREAGGYGEQFF.

V gene TRBV29-1 combines with J gene TRBJ1-2, with D unresolved. The CDR3 extends over 15 amino acids. Trimming cost V 2 bases and J 0 bases, with 13 bases left between them. The V gene's germline CDR1 is SQVTM and CDR2 ANQGSEA. DNA for the CDR3: TGCAGCGTTGAATACTCCAGAAATCCTAACTATGGCTACACCTTC. Translation gives CSVEYSRNPNYGYTF.

V and J are TRBV28 and TRBJ1-1, with TRBD1 identical over 9 bases. The CDR3 loop spans 14 amino acids. Per germline, CDR1 MDHEN and CDR2 SYDVKM. After removal of 5 bases from V and 1 base from J, the junction contained 2 bases not matched to a gene. The CDR3 sequence is CASSTGGGNTEAFF. The CDR3 nucleotides are TGTGCCAGCAGTACAGGGGGCGGGAACACTGAAGCTTTCTTT.

The chain has TRBV11-3 and TRBJ2-7; 11 bases map to TRBD1. The CDR3 contains 14 residues. Trimming removed 3 bases from V and 3 bases from J; junction bases left unmatched: 1. The germline V gene encodes CDR1 SGHNT and CDR2 YENEEA. This CDR3 is CASSLDRGLYEQYV. The CDR3 DNA follows: TGTGCCAGCAGCTTGGACAGGGGGCTCTACGAGCAGTACGTC.

The genes are TRBV5-1 and TRBJ1-1, with D perhaps matching TRBD1 (6 bases). V was clipped by 4 bases and J by 1 base, with 14 bases between them. The CDR3 is made up of 15 amino acids. Germline CDR1 is SGHRS and CDR2 is YFSETQ. This CDR3 reads CASSHRTVSNTEAFF. CDR3 DNA sequence: TGCGCCAGCAGCCACCGGACAGTTTCGAACACTGAAGCTTTCTTT.